This T cell receptor beta chain was found in a study of blood T cell dynamics during melanoma immunotherapy. Study-wide results and limits: PBMC repertoires of eventual disease-control patients split at W3 into clonality or diversity gains. The study could not tell melanoma-specific clones from general immune activation.

Notes on this clone: Its specificity is unknown.

Only in-frame clones appear in the TCRdb table, and some are missing; sequencing was by immunoSEQ multiplex PCR. This sample has 8,600 or so clones, with 70% to 85% found just once. Germline loops: CDR1 MNHNS, CDR2 SASEGT. This CDR3 comprises 14 residues. Deletions cut 1 base from V and 5 bases from J, with 12 bases between. Documented time point: pre-treatment baseline. Samples come from before therapy and from week 3 after the first blockade cycle. Disease control meant complete response, partial response or stable disease at 12 weeks. The rearrangement joins TRBV6-1 to TRBJ2-7, with D perhaps TRBD1 or TRBD2 (6 bases each). Material: blood, obtained from a patient treated with checkpoint blockade. This sequence originates from a human donor with melanoma. The CDR3 bases are TGTGCCAGCAGTGAAGTCCGGGGGCCGGACGAGCAGTACTTC. Residues: CASSEVRGPDEQYF.